The rows below give T cell receptor beta chains drawn from one sample of a study of T cells after yellow fever vaccination. TCRdb used MiXCR to reprocess the 5' RACE reads, holding one entry per CDR3 protein. The sample carries roughly 48,000 distinct CDR3 sequences, about 6.3% recorded once. The specimen was CD8+ T cells not binding an NS4B(214-222) dextramer, sorted from PBMCs, collected about 41 days after the first yellow fever vaccination. These receptors were obtained from a man aged 18 to 30 who received the YFV17D yellow fever vaccine. CDR3s include the opening cysteine and the closing phenylalanine or tryptophan.

j_gene,v_gene,CDR3aa
TRBJ2-1,TRBV14,CASSPGNSYNEQFF
TRBJ2-1,TRBV7-3,CASSPGTRSEQFF
TRBJ1-2,TRBV4-1,CASSQDGDKGANYGYTF
TRBJ1-4,TRBV18,CASSPARRATNEKLFF
TRBJ1-5,TRBV19,CASSLYYSNQPQHF
TRBJ2-1,TRBV20-1,CSASLAGGENEQFF
TRBJ2-3,TRBV6-1,CASSEYRGTDTQYF
TRBJ1-1,TRBV7-3,CASSFSTNTEAFF
TRBJ2-1,TRBV19,CASSIGQGTNNEQFF
TRBJ2-1,TRBV11-2,CANAGLAGPGEQFF
TRBJ1-1,TRBV6-2/TRBV6-3,CASNGRALNTEAFF
TRBJ1-1,TRBV6-1,CASRITGGNTEAFF
TRBJ2-3,TRBV11-1,CASSPTLEGGHGTDTQYF
TRBJ1-1,TRBV20-1,CSADRVNTEAFF